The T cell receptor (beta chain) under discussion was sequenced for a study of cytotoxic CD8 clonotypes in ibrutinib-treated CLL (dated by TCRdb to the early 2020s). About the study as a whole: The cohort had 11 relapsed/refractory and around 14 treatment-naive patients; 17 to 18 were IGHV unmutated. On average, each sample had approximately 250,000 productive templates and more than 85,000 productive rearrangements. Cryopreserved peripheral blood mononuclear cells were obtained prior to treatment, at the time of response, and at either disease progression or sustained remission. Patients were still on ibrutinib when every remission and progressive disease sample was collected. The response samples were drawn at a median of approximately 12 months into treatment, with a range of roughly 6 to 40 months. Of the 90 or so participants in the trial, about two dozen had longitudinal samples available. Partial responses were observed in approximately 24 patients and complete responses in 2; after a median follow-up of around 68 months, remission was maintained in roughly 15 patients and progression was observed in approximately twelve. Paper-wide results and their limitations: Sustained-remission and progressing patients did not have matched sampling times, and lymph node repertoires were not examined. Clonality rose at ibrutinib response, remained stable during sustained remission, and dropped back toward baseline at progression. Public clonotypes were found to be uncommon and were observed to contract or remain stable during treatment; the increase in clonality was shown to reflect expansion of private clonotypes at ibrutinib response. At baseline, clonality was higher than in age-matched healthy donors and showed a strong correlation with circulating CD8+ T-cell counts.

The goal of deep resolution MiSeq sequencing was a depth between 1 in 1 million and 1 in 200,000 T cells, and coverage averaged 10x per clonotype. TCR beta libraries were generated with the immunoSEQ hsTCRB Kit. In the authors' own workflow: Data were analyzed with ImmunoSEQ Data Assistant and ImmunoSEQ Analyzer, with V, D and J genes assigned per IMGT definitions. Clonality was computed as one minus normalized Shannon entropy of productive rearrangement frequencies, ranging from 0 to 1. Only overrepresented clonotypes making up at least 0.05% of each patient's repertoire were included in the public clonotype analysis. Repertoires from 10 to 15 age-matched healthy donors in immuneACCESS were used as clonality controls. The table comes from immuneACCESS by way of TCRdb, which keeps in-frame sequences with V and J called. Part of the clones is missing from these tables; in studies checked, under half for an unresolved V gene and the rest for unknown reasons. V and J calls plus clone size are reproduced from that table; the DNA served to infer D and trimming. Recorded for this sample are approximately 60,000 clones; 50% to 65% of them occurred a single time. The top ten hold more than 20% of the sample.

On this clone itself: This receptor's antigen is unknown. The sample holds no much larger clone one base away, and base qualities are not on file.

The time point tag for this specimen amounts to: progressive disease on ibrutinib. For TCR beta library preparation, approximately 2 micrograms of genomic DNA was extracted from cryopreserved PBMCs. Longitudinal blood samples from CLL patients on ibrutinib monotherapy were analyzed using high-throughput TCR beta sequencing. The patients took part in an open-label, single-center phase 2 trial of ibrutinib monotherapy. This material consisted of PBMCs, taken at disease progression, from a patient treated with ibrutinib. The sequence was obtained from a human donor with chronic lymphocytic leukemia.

The nucleotide sequence is given as TGTGCCAGCAGCCTCCTCTCTGGGGACAGGGGGTATTCTGGAAACACCATATATTTT. Its translation reads: CASSLLSGDRGYSGNTIYF. Rearrangement joined TRBV7-2 to TRBJ1-3, with TRBD1 identical over 11 junction bases. Its CDR3 holds 19 amino acids, cysteine through phenylalanine. CDR3 DNA is the only sequence kept; it has 57 bases, read in frame from the first base. The germline V end is reduced by 5 bases and the J end by 1 base; junction bases left unmatched: 13. Looking up the germline V gene yields CDR1 SGHTA and CDR2 FQGNSA.